Listed here are 21 T cell receptor beta chains from one sample, sequenced in a study of kidney transplant recipient with SARS-CoV-2 infection. MiXCR was run by TCRdb on the reads, yielding one entry per CDR3 protein. This table has approximately 250,000 distinct CDR3 sequences, around 28% appearing once. This specimen was a blood sample, taken at baseline and on day 111 from a kidney transplant recipient. These receptors came from a young adult male patient who had COVID-19 and was a kidney transplant recipient. These T cells may partly come from the graft donor.

This clonotype came up many times. V and J are TRBV12-3 or TRBV12-4 and TRBJ2-7; the D gene is possibly TRBD1 (5 bases). The CDR3 runs to 15 residues. V dropped 3 bases and J dropped 0 bases, with 12 bases sitting between them. The CDR3 is CASSFRGGSSYEQYF. DNA of the CDR3: TGTGCCAGCAGTTTTAGGGGCGGTAGCTCCTACGAGCAGTACTTC.

This clonotype was counted many times. The rearrangement uses TRBV28 and TRBJ2-5, with D unresolved. This CDR3 contains 11 residues. The germline CDR1 and CDR2 sequences are MDHEN and SYDVKM. V lost 7 bases and J 5 bases, leaving 8 bases between the germline ends. The CDR3 protein is CASTRWETQYF. The CDR3 nucleotides read TGTGCCAGCACCCGGTGGGAGACCCAGTACTTC.

The sample holds a few counts of this clonotype. DNA of the CDR3: TGTGCCACCAGTGAGACCGGGACAGGGGCTGGTTCTGGGGCCAACGTCCTGACTTTC. This gives the protein CATSETGTGAGSGANVLTF. The chain carries TRBV24-1 and TRBJ2-6; 10 nucleotides match TRBD1. The germline V gene encodes CDR1 KGHDR and CDR2 SFDVKD. The CDR3 spans 19 residues. With 4 bases clipped from V and 1 base from J, the junction kept 9 bases outside the gene matches.

This clonotype was recorded at least ten times. The V gene is TRBV5-6, the J gene TRBJ2-7; D is possibly TRBD1 (6 bases). In germline, CDR1 is SGHDT, CDR2 YYEEEE. V gave up 4 bases and J gave up 0 bases, with 17 bases separating them. The CDR3 has 16 amino acids. CDR3 residues: CASSKTGLHFSYEQYF. The CDR3 DNA reads TGTGCCAGCAGCAAGACAGGACTGCACTTCTCCTACGAGCAGTACTTC. The full variable domain, with the rest looked up from reference TRBV5-6 and TRBJ2-7, is DAGVTQSPTHLIKTRGQQVTLRCSPKSGHDTVSWYQQALGQGPQFIFQYYEEEERQRGNFPDRFSGHQFPNYSSELNVNALLLGDSALYLCASSKTGLHFSYEQYFGPGTRLTVT.

With regard to this clonotype: A read error is possible here, since a much larger clone lies one base away. V is TRBV3-2 and J is TRBJ2-7; TRBD1, the table's D call, was not compared with the DNA. TRBV3-2 is reported as a pseudogene. This CDR3 comprises 13 residues. CDR3 residues: CASSQGRGAEQHF. Written as DNA, the CDR3 is TGTGCCAGCAGCCAAGGGCGGGGGGCCGAGCAGCACTTC.

The chain combines TRBV18 with TRBJ2-2; D uncertain. The CDR3 is made up of 12 amino acids. Germline assignment: CDR1 KGHSH and CDR2 LQKENI. V lost 2 bases and J 7 bases, leaving 5 bases between the germline ends. The CDR3 here is CASSPADGELFF. The CDR3 nucleotides read TGTGCCAGCTCACCAGCAGACGGGGAGCTGTTTTTT. The whole variable domain, filled in from reference TRBV18 and TRBJ2-2, reads NAGVMQNPRHLVRRRGQEARLRCSPMKGHSHVYWYRQLPEEGLKFMVYLQKENIIDESGMPKERFSAEFPKEGPSILRIQQVVRGDSAAYFCASSPADGELFFGEGSRLTVL.

Turning to this clonotype: Here the CDR3 omits its conserved ending phenylalanine or tryptophan, so a read error is the likely source. This chain connects TRBV11-2 to TRBJ2-3; TRBD2 agrees at 10 bases. CDR3 length equals 15 residues. Trimming removed 5 bases from V and 1 base from J; junction bases left unmatched: 3. Germline V gives CDR1 SGHAT, CDR2 FQNNGV. CDR3 coding DNA: TGTGCCAGCAGCCTAGCGGGAGAAGGCACAGATACGCAGTATTGT. Protein: CASSLAGEGTDTQYC.

On this clonotype itself: A clone one base away is much larger, so this may be a read error. The rearrangement links TRBV11-2 to TRBJ1-2; D call uncertain. This CDR3 comprises 17 residues. V lost 7 bases and J lost 4, with 25 bases in between. The germline V gene has CDR1 SGHAT and CDR2 FQNNGV. CDR3 protein: CASNVLRTSRKTYGYTF. The DNA for the CDR3 is TGTGCCAGCAACGTACTGAGAACAAGCAGAAAGACCTATGGCTACACCTTC.

This clonotype was seen repeatedly, ten times or more. CDR3 sequence reads: CASSINLRSRKTYGYTF. CDR3 nucleotide sequence: TGTGCCAGCAGTATTAACCTACGCTCTAGAAAGACCTATGGCTACACCTTC. The rearrangement uses TRBV6-8 and TRBJ1-2; unclear D gene. Trimming left V 5 bases short and J 4 bases short, with 23 bases between. CDR1 and CDR2 from the germline V gene are MNHGY and SAAAGT. This CDR3 region has 17 residues.

There are a few counts of this clonotype. With a much larger clone just one base away, this may be a read error. The gene calls are TRBV12-3 or TRBV12-4 and TRBJ1-6; 8 nucleotides line up with TRBD1. The V segment lost 5 bases and the J segment 7 bases; nucleotides outside the gene matches: 7. The CDR3 contains 15 residues. CDR3 DNA sequence: TGTGCCAGCAGTCCATTGGGACAGGTGAATTCACCCCTCCACTTT. This codes for CASSPLGQVNSPLHF.

This clonotype was detected many times. The chain couples TRBV7-9 to TRBJ1-1; D is uncertain. Trimming removed 1 base at V and 6 bases at J, with 9 bases between. The germline gives CDR1 SEHNR, CDR2 FQNEAQ (reference sequence). CDR3 length equals 13 residues. CDR3 in amino acids: CASSLDISAEAFF. The CDR3 DNA reads as TGTGCCAGCAGCTTAGATATCAGCGCTGAAGCTTTCTTT.

Of note for this clonotype: This may be a read error, as it is one base from a much larger clone. The J gene is TRBJ1-2, the V gene TRBV29-1; 10 positions agree with TRBD1. There are 13 residues in the CDR3. From germline, CDR1 is SQVTM and CDR2 ANQGSEA. The CDR3 DNA reads TGCAACGTTGAAAAAGGGACAGGGGATGGCTACACCTTC. Amino acids: CNVEKGTGDGYTF.

This clonotype was observed at least ten times. This chain uses TRBV7-6 with TRBJ1-2; the D gene is possibly TRBD1 (5 bases). The CDR3 is 17 amino acids. The germline V gene encodes CDR1 SGHVS and CDR2 FNYEAQ. V lost 4 bases and J 4 bases, leaving 22 bases between the germline ends. The CDR3 protein is CASSWDFESRKTYGYTF. The CDR3 DNA reads as TGTGCCAGCAGCTGGGACTTTGAATCTCGAAAGACCTATGGCTACACCTTC.

This clonotype was seen more than once but under ten times. The CDR3 is CASSETTVNNEQFF. CDR3 DNA sequence: TGTGCCAGCAGTGAAACAACGGTGAACAATGAGCAGTTCTTC. The V and J genes are TRBV2 and TRBJ2-1; D is unclear. With 2 bases removed from V and 5 bases from J, the gap between germline ends came to 10 bases. The CDR3 length is 14 residues. Germline CDR1 and CDR2: SNHLY and FYNNEI.

This clonotype was counted many times. The chain joins TRBV30 to TRBJ1-5; 8 nucleotides line up with TRBD1. Germline V gene sequence: CDR1 GTSNPN, CDR2 SVGIG (reference sequence). The trim removed 4 bases at V and 2 bases at J, leaving 1 base unmatched. The CDR3 consists of 13 residues. The CDR3 reads CAWKQGGNQPQHF. For the CDR3, the DNA is TGTGCCTGGAAACAGGGGGGCAATCAGCCCCAGCATTTT. The variable domain in full, completed from reference TRBV30 and TRBJ1-5, reads SQTIHQWPATLVQPVGSPLSLECTVEGTSNPNLYWYRQAAGRGLQLLFYSVGIGQISSEVPQNLSASRPQDRQFILSSKKLLLSDSGFYLCAWKQGGNQPQHFGDGTRLSIL.

This clonotype was recorded many times. The V call is TRBV4-2, the J call TRBJ1-3, with D maybe TRBD1 (5 bases). Trimming took off 3 bases at V and 7 bases at J, with 7 bases between the two ends. Germline V gene sequence: CDR1 LGHNA, CDR2 YNFKEQ. The length of the CDR3 is 12 residues. The CDR3: CASSQKGNTIYF. The CDR3 region has the DNA TGTGCCAGCAGCCAGAAGGGGAACACCATATATTTT.

The chain recombines TRBV5-4 with TRBJ2-3; TRBD2 agrees at 8 bases. Trimming took 0 bases from V and 4 from J; bases not matched to a gene: 7. The germline CDR1 and CDR2 sequences are SGHNT and YYREEE (reference sequence). The CDR3 runs 16 residues. The CDR3 loop is CASSLGSGNRADTQYF. The CDR3 DNA reads as TGTGCCAGCAGCTTGGGTAGCGGGAATCGAGCAGATACGCAGTATTTT.

The sample holds many counts of this clonotype. The chain uses TRBV4-2 and TRBJ2-5, with 10 bases aligning to TRBD1. V trimming: 1 base; J trimming: 4 bases; junction bases outside the gene matches: 6. Germline loops: CDR1 LGHNA, CDR2 YNFKEQ. The CDR3 covers 16 residues. Here the CDR3 DNA reads TGTGCCAGCAGCCAAGGGGACAGGGGCGGGGGAGAGACCCAGTACTTC. It yields the protein CASSQGDRGGGETQYF.

As regards this clonotype: A much bigger clone sits one base away, suggesting this may be a read error. The J gene is TRBJ1-5, the V gene TRBV28, with D possibly matching TRBD1 (6 bases). Germline loops: CDR1 MDHEN, CDR2 SYDVKM. This CDR3 spans 16 amino acids. V lost 7 bases and J 0 bases, leaving 16 bases between the germline ends. CDR3 sequence (DNA): TGTGCCAGCAAATTAAGGACAGCGTATAGCAATCAGCCCCAGCATTTT. Translation gives CASKLRTAYSNQPQHF.

This clonotype came up many times. V gene TRBV6-5 combines with J gene TRBJ2-2; 7 bases are a match to TRBD2. Germline CDR1 and CDR2: MNHEY and SVGAGI. The CDR3 has 16 residues. The J segment lost 0 bases and the V segment lost 6 bases, leaving 7 bases of the junction unmatched. CDR3 bases: TGTGCCAGCAGCCCCGGGAGGCGACCGAACACCGGGGAGCTGTTTTTT. Its translation is CASSPGRRPNTGELFF.

In regard to this clonotype: A much more abundant neighbour one base away suggests this may be a read error. The chain has TRBV5-8 and TRBJ1-2; D is ambiguous. From germline, CDR1 is SGHTS and CDR2 YDEGEE. The CDR3 runs to 16 residues. Trimming cost V 5 bases and J 4 bases, with 21 bases left between them. The CDR3 protein is CASRRVHPRKTYGYTF. As DNA, the CDR3 is TGTGCCAGCAGACGGGTTCATCCACGAAAGACCTATGGCTACACCTTC.